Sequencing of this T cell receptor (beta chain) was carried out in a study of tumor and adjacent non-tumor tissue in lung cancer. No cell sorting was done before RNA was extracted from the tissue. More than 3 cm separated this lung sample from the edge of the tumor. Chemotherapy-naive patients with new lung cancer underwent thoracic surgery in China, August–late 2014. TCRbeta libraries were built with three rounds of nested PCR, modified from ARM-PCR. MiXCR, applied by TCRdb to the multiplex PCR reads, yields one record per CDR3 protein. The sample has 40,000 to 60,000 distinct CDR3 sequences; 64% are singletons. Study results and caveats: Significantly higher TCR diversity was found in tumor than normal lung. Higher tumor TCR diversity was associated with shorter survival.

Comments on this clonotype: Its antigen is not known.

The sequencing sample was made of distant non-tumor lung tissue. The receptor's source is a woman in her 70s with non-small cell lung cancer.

As DNA, the CDR3 is TGTGCCAGCAGCTTTGCCTTAACGGGCCTGTACAATGAGCAGTTCTTC. Translation: CASSFALTGLYNEQFF. The chain combines TRBV11-1 with TRBJ2-1, with no clear D. Deletions cut 3 bases from V and 4 bases from J, with 16 bases between. Germline-derived CDR1 and CDR2 are SGHAT and FQDESV (reference sequence). The CDR3 has 16 residues.